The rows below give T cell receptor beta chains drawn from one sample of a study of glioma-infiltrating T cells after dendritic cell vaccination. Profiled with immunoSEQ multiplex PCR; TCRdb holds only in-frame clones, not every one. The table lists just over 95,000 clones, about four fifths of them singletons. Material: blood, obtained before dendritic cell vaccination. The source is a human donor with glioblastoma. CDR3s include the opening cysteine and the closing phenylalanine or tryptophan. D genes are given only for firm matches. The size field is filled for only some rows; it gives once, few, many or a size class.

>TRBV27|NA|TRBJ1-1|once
CASSLAANTEAFF
TGTGCCAGCAGTTTGGCTGCGAACACTGAAGCTTTCTTT
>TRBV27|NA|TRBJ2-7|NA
CASSSREPSYEQYF
TGTGCCAGCAGTTCCCGGGAGCCTTCCTACGAGCAGTACTTC
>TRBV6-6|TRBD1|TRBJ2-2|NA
CASSSAGTGNTGELFF
TGTGCCAGCAGTTCCGCCGGGACAGGGAACACCGGGGAGCTGTTTTTT
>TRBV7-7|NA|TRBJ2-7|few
CASSPAQGTYEQYF
TGTGCTAGCAGCCCCGCACAGGGTACCTACGAGCAGTACTTC
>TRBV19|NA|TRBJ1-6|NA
CASSSPGLENSPLHF
TGTGCCAGTAGTTCCCCGGGACTCGAGAATTCACCCCTCCACTTT
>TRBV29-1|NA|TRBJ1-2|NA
CSATTSVNYGYTF
TGCAGCGCCACCACATCAGTGAACTATGGCTACACCTTC
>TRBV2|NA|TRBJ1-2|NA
CASGGAYGYTF
TGTGCCAGCGGGGGGGCCTATGGCTACACCTTC
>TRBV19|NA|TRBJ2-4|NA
CATRLGGASNIQYF
TGTGCCACCCGTCTGGGGGGGGCGAGTAACATTCAGTACTTC
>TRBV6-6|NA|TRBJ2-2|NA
CASSYSRVGELFF
TGTGCCAGCAGTTACTCGAGGGTAGGGGAGCTGTTTTTT
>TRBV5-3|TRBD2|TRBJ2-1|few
CARSRTSGGYSYNEQFF
TGTGCCAGAAGCCGAACTAGCGGGGGATACTCCTACAATGAGCAGTTCTTC
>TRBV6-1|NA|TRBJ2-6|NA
CASSSPGVGANVLTF
TGTGCCAGCAGTTCCCCGGGGGTTGGGGCCAACGTCCTGACTTTC
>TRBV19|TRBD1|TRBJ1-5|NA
CASDNRGSNQPQHF
TGTGCCAGTGATAACAGGGGTAGCAATCAGCCCCAGCATTTT
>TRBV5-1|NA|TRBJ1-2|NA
CASSLDGQGGYTF
TGCGCCAGCAGCTTGGATGGGCAGGGCGGCTACACCTTC